This T cell receptor (beta chain) was recorded in a study of blood T cell repertoires in COVID-19. CDR1 SNHLY and CDR2 FYNNEI come from the germline V gene. The CDR3 spans 13 residues. Trimming removed 7 bases from V and 5 bases from J, with 14 bases in between. Generated by immunoSEQ multiplex PCR, the TCRdb table keeps only in-frame clones and is missing some. The table shows a few hundred thousand clones, with about 90% occurring only once. The sequence derives from a man between 18 and 35 years old with COVID-19, enrolled during active disease. The chain has TRBV2 and TRBJ1-1; D not resolved. Sequencing was done on a sample of peripheral blood. The chain's CDR3 is CASTEEGSTEAFF. In DNA form, the CDR3 reads TGTGCCAGCACCGAGGAGGGATCGACTGAAGCTTTCTTT.